The next 23 T cell receptor beta chains were all read from a single sample in a study of shared T cell receptors in the human thymus. The assay was immunoSEQ multiplex PCR, and TCRdb's table has in-frame clones only and misses some. The sample shows about 660,000 clones, 85% to 90% of them seen only once. A further study also used this sample, focusing on human thymus T cells.

The specimen sequenced was thymocytes. All receptors derive from a boy younger than two with a congenital heart defect.

The genes are TRBV5-4 and TRBJ2-1; no clear D. The ends were cut back, 2 bases at V and 4 bases at J, with 28 bases in the middle. Germline CDR1 SGHNT, CDR2 YYREEE (reference sequence). The CDR3 loop spans 20 amino acids. For the CDR3, the DNA is TGTGCCAGCAGCTTATATCAGGTCCGACCCTCCCGAGTTGGGTACAATGAGCAGTTCTTC. As protein: CASSLYQVRPSRVGYNEQFF.

J is TRBJ2-1 and V is TRBV29-1, with a tentative D call TRBD2 (5 bases). The CDR3 has 13 residues. Germline V gene data show CDR1 as SQVTM and CDR2 as ANQGSEA. The V end lost 3 bases, the J end lost 9 bases, and 15 bases lay between the germline ends. The CDR3 sequence: CSVEFREVAEQFF. The CDR3 DNA follows: TGCAGCGTTGAGTTCCGGGAAGTTGCTGAGCAGTTCTTC.

The J gene is TRBJ1-2, the V gene TRBV19, with D uncertain. V dropped 3 bases and J dropped 8 bases, with 22 bases sitting between them. Germline loops: CDR1 LNHDA, CDR2 SQIVND (reference sequence). The CDR3 extends over 16 amino acids. CDR3 coding DNA: TGTGCCAGTAGTATCGGTGCCGGAGGGATCGATGGAGGCTACACCTTC. Encoded protein: CASSIGAGGIDGGYTF.

The rearrangement links TRBV19 to TRBJ2-5; 10 bases are a match to TRBD2. The CDR3 is 13 residues long. Per the germline V gene, CDR1 is LNHDA and CDR2 is SQIVND (reference sequence). Losses at the gene ends were 7 bases for V and 4 bases for J; bases not matched to a gene: 3. Here the CDR3 reads CASTSGSIETQYF. For the CDR3, the DNA is TGTGCCAGTACTAGCGGGAGTATAGAGACCCAGTACTTC.

The chain recombines TRBV29-1 with TRBJ2-5; 16 bases align to TRBD2. Germline V gives CDR1 SQVTM, CDR2 ANQGSEA. This CDR3 contains 14 residues. The CDR3 is CRGLAGGGRETQYF. The DNA of the CDR3 is TGCAGGGGACTAGCGGGAGGGGGGAGAGAGACCCAGTACTTC.

V and J are TRBV27 and TRBJ2-3, with 7 nucleotides matching TRBD2. The CDR3 runs to 18 residues. Germline CDR1 MNHEY, CDR2 SMNVEV (reference sequence). V lost 4 bases, J lost 0 bases, and 13 bases stayed unmatched. The CDR3 DNA is TGTGCCAGCAGTTCCTACCCTTCTACTAGCGAAAGCACAGATACGCAGTATTTT. Translation gives CASSSYPSTSESTDTQYF.

This sequence joins TRBV4-3 and TRBJ2-5, with 12 bases that match TRBD2. V lost 1 base to trimming and J lost 4 bases; unmatched junction nucleotides: 10. The CDR3 has 18 residues. Germline CDR1 LGHNA, CDR2 YSLEER. This chain's CDR3 is CASSQVPSGRARAETQYF. The CDR3 DNA follows: TGCGCCAGCAGCCAAGTCCCTAGCGGGAGGGCCCGAGCAGAGACCCAGTACTTC.

The chain uses TRBV28 and TRBJ1-5; D uncertain. Per the germline V gene, CDR1 is MDHEN and CDR2 is SYDVKM. This CDR3 is 15 amino acids long. The V end lost 7 bases, the J end lost 2 bases, and 15 bases lay between the germline ends. CDR3 DNA sequence: TGTGCCAGCACCACCCCAAGGGAGCGCAATCAGCCCCAGCATTTT. It codes for CASTTPRERNQPQHF.

This chain connects TRBV7-9 to TRBJ2-3; TRBD1 matches 9 bases. CDR1 SEHNR and CDR2 FQNEAQ come from the germline V gene (reference sequence). The CDR3 consists of 18 residues. J gave up 6 bases and V 2 bases, and 15 bases lay outside the gene matches. CDR3 protein: CASSLPEHRGRPGDTQYF. The CDR3 coding sequence is TGTGCCAGCAGCTTACCAGAGCACAGGGGGCGGCCCGGGGATACGCAGTATTTT.

The chain joins TRBV28 to TRBJ1-2, with no clear D. Trimming cost V 4 bases and J 7 bases, with 10 bases left between them. CDR1 MDHEN and CDR2 SYDVKM come from the germline V gene. CDR3 length equals 12 residues. CDR3 nucleotides: TGTGCCAGCAGTTCTTACTATCCTGGCTACACCTTC. Translation gives CASSSYYPGYTF.

This clone was counted once. The chain couples TRBV28 to TRBJ1-5, with TRBD1 matching over 7 bases. This CDR3 has 14 residues. V was pared by 6 bases and J by 3 bases, with 5 bases of the junction left unmatched. Germline V lookup: CDR1 MDHEN, CDR2 SYDVKM. The CDR3 protein is CASSPGQVNQPQHF. The CDR3, as DNA: TGTGCCAGCAGCCCCGGACAGGTCAATCAGCCCCAGCATTTT.

This clone was counted between two and nine times. V gene TRBV5-1 combines with J gene TRBJ1-1; D is uncertain. The CDR3 sequence is 14 residues long. V shed 3 bases and J shed 4 bases, with 13 bases lying between them. Germline-derived CDR1 and CDR2 are SGHRS and YFSETQ. In DNA, the CDR3 is TGCGCCAGCAGCTATGACACAGAGATCACTGAAGCTTTCTTT. It specifies CASSYDTEITEAFF.

This chain uses TRBV11-2 with TRBJ2-7, with a weak D call TRBD2 (5 bases). The V gene lost 5 bases and the J gene lost 2 bases, with 10 bases spanning the gap. The length of the CDR3 is 13 residues. The germline V gene encodes CDR1 SGHAT and CDR2 FQNNGV. CDR3 DNA sequence: TGTGCCAGCAGCACCCCGGGGACCTACGAGCAGTACTTC. Amino acids: CASSTPGTYEQYF.

In this sample, this clone turned up once. This chain joins TRBV7-2 and TRBJ2-5; 12 nucleotides line up with TRBD2. The J call may be wrong; the DNA end is better matched by TRBJ2-7. Germline-derived CDR1 and CDR2 are SGHTA and FQGNSA. CDR3 length equals 15 residues. The CDR3 DNA reads TGTGCCAGCAGCTTCACTAGCGGGAGGAAAGACGAGCAGTACTTC. Translated: CASSFTSGRKDEQYF.

A note on this clone: The junction and the germline gene differ at one end; a read error may be behind it. This chain uses TRBV6-1 with TRBJ2-2, with 8 bases lining up with TRBD2. There are 14 residues in the CDR3. Looked up from germline, CDR1 is MNHNS and CDR2 is SASEGT. Here the CDR3 reads CASREGASGPELFF. The CDR3, as DNA: TGTGCCAGCAGGGAAGGGGCTAGCGGGCCCGAGCTGTTTTTT.

This sequence joins TRBV11-2 and TRBJ1-5, with a tentative D call TRBD1 (5 bases). V gave up 0 bases and J gave up 6 bases, with 12 bases separating them. Germline CDR1 is SGHAT and CDR2 is FQNNGV. The length of the CDR3 is 15 residues. The CDR3 spells CASSLDAGGSQPQHF. The CDR3 region has the DNA TGTGCCAGCAGCTTAGATGCGGGGGGAAGTCAGCCCCAGCATTTT. The full variable domain, rest sourced from reference TRBV11-2 and TRBJ1-5, is EAGVAQSPRYKIIEKRQSVAFWCNPISGHATLYWYQQILGQGPKLLIQFQNNGVVDDSQLPKDRFSAERLKGVDSTLKIQPAKLEDSAVYLCASSLDAGGSQPQHFGDGTRLSIL.

The genes are TRBV14 and TRBJ2-7; 8 positions match TRBD1. After removal of 4 bases from V and 3 bases from J, the junction contained 8 bases not matched to a gene. The germline CDR1 and CDR2 sequences are SGHDN and FVKESK. This CDR3 has 15 amino acids. CDR3 in amino acids: CASSPLRTGHYEQYF. The CDR3 region has the DNA TGTGCCAGCAGCCCCTTAAGGACAGGGCACTACGAGCAGTACTTC.

This clone was seen only a few times. The chain employs TRBV11-2 and TRBJ2-7, with a tentative D call TRBD2 (5 bases). Germline CDR1 SGHAT, CDR2 FQNNGV. The CDR3 extends over 13 amino acids. The V end lost 4 bases, the J end lost 5 bases, and 12 bases lay between the germline ends. CDR3 loop: CASSSREGNEQYF. CDR3 in DNA: TGTGCCAGCAGCTCCCGGGAAGGAAACGAGCAGTACTTC.

In DNA form, the CDR3 reads TGTGCCATCAGTGAGTCTCTGGCGGGAGGGCCCCACGAGCAGTACTTC. Protein sequence: CAISESLAGGPHEQYF. This sequence joins TRBV10-3 and TRBJ2-7, with 9 bases matching TRBD2. Germline V gene data show CDR1 as ENHRY and CDR2 as SYGVKD. The CDR3 contains 16 residues. The V gene end was trimmed by 0 bases and the J gene end by 5 bases; junction bases not matched to a gene: 8.

This chain uses TRBV19 with TRBJ1-5; D uncertain. V was clipped by 3 bases and J by 0 bases, with 12 bases between them. The CDR3 runs 16 residues. From germline, CDR1 is LNHDA and CDR2 SQIVND (reference sequence). CDR3 sequence reads: CASSIKPGNSNQPQHF. The DNA for the CDR3 is TGTGCCAGTAGTATTAAGCCGGGAAATAGCAATCAGCCCCAGCATTTT.

The chain combines TRBV11-2 with TRBJ2-1; D is perhaps TRBD2 (6 bases). The CDR3 is 17 residues long. The ends were cut back, 1 base at V and 0 bases at J, with 13 bases in the middle. The germline V gene has CDR1 SGHAT and CDR2 FQNNGV. The CDR3 DNA is TGTGCCAGCAGCTTAGGGTTGCGGGGCAGCTCCTACAATGAGCAGTTCTTC. The encoded protein is CASSLGLRGSSYNEQFF.

This chain links TRBV7-2 with TRBJ2-3, with TRBD2 identical over 7 bases. The ends lost 6 bases at V and 4 bases at J; junction bases unmatched: 13. CDR3 size: 16 residues. The V gene's germline CDR1 is SGHTA and CDR2 FQGNSA. The DNA of the CDR3 is TGTGCCAGCAGACTATTCGGCGGGAGCCTCCCAGATACGCAGTATTTT. Translation: CASRLFGGSLPDTQYF. The entire variable domain, with the rest obtained from reference TRBV7-2 and TRBJ2-3, is as follows: GAGVSQSPSNKVTEKGKDVELRCDPISGHTALYWYRQSLGQGLEFLIYFQGNSAPDKSGLPSDRFSAERTGGSVSTLTIQRTQQEDSAVYLCASRLFGGSLPDTQYFGPGTRLTVL.

The chain carries TRBV4-1 and TRBJ1-5; D not certain. Trimming removed 3 bases at V and 4 bases at J, with 13 bases between. The CDR3 extends over 15 amino acids. CDR1 is MGHRA and CDR2 is YSYEKL in the germline V gene. The CDR3 loop is CASSQTSFGNQPQHF. As DNA, the CDR3 is TGCGCCAGCAGCCAGACAAGTTTTGGGAATCAGCCCCAGCATTTT.